This TCR beta chain was sequenced in a study of blood T cell repertoires in COVID-19. At the level of the study: Samples came from the United States, Italy and Spain, spanning acute and convalescent COVID-19. Nucleic acid was either cDNA or gDNA, and it came from T cells, B-cell-depleted T cells, or PBMCs.

The Seattle patients joined while their infection was active and were tracked longitudinally afterward. Between the trimmed V and J ends, which lost 0 bases and 2 bases, there was a span of 10 bases. This CDR3 contains 15 residues. The germline CDR1 and CDR2 sequences are KGHSH and LQKENI. Clones were read by immunoSEQ multiplex PCR, and TCRdb kept only the in-frame ones, dropping some. The data hold about 300,000 clones, with about 88% observed a single time. The rearrangement uses TRBV18 and TRBJ1-1, with D unresolved. This TCR was sampled from a human donor with COVID-19, enrolled during active disease. The donor label of this sample is uncertain. The sample was peripheral blood. CDR3: CASSPPATVNTEAFF. The CDR3 DNA reads TGTGCCAGCTCACCACCGGCTACAGTAAACACTGAAGCTTTCTTT.